This T cell receptor (beta chain) was captured in a study of shared clonotypes between healthy human individuals. Positively selected for CCR7, the CD45RO-negative cells used as naive CD8 cells excluded terminally differentiated effector memory CD45RA+ cells. TCRdb's copy holds only in-frame clones and misses some; the assay was immunoSEQ multiplex PCR. The sample yields about 1.9 million clones, roughly 95% seen once. V was pared by 3 bases and J by 2 bases, with 9 bases of the junction left unmatched. This CDR3 spans 16 amino acids. CDR1 and CDR2 (germline): MNHEY, SMNVEV (reference sequence). The sequence was collected from a man aged 18-30 years in good health. Some clones in this sample may be carry-over from other donors' samples. This sequence joins TRBV27 and TRBJ2-7; 8 bases are a match to TRBD2. Sequencing input: naive CD8+ T cells from PBMCs. CDR3: CASSLSIAGMTYEQYF. The CDR3 bases are TGTGCCAGCAGTTTGTCGATAGCGGGAATGACCTACGAGCAGTACTTC.